The entry that follows covers one TCR beta chain sequence. No antigen is known for it. This sample stems from a study of T cell responses to AZD1222 COVID-19 vaccine. General study results and limits: Females outnumbered males among donors, who were mostly white British; clonal diversity was possibly underestimated. Spike-specific TCR depth and breadth grew after two AZD1222 doses. Among those given AZD1222, only five or six were seropositive at baseline.

CDR3 length: 16 residues. Germline loops: CDR1 MNHEY, CDR2 SVGAGI. Trimming removed 2 bases at V and 5 bases at J, with 18 bases between. The assay was immunoSEQ multiplex PCR, and TCRdb's table has in-frame clones only and misses some. The profile shows 45,000 or so clones, roughly 91% of them singletons. This receptor was obtained from an adult who received the AZD1222 COVID-19 vaccine. Sequencing was performed on peripheral blood, taken 28 days after the second AZD1222 dose. The gene calls are TRBV6-5 and TRBJ1-2; D is possibly TRBD1 (5 bases). DNA of the CDR3: TGTGCCAGCAGTTACCCGTCGGGGCAGGGAGGATATGGCTACACCTTC. Its protein is CASSYPSGQGGYGYTF.